This is a list of T cell receptor beta chains from one sample in a study of post-analysis software for immune sequencing data. One entry per CDR3 protein, called by TCRdb with MiXCR from the PCR reads. This table holds about 500,000 distinct CDR3 sequences, around 40% found once. Sample: blood. These receptors were obtained from a girl aged 5 to 17 with multiple sclerosis. The CDR3 runs from the conserved cysteine through the conserved F or W. A D gene is named only where the DNA matches it firmly. Some rows mark clone size as missing; the rest say once, few, many or name a class of expanded clone.

d_gene,abundance,j_gene,v_gene,len,CDR3nt,CDR3aa
-,-,TRBJ2-7,TRBV14,18,TGTGCCAGCAGCCAAGATGTGGGCCCAGCAGGGATCTCCTACGAGCAGTACTTC,CASSQDVGPAGISYEQYF
-,-,TRBJ2-3,TRBV6-2/TRBV6-3,14,TGTGCCAGCAGCCTTCCGAGAGGGCCTGATACGCAGTATTTT,CASSLPRGPDTQYF
TRBD2,few,TRBJ2-1,TRBV2,16,TGTGCCAGCATGAGGGCTAGCGGGACCCTAGGTACTGAGCAGTTCTTC,CASMRASGTLGTEQFF
TRBD2,-,TRBJ2-5,TRBV29-1,15,TGCAGCGGGTGGGCTAGCGGGAGTGGTCGGGAGACCCAGTACTTC,CSGWASGSGRETQYF
-,-,TRBJ1-4,TRBV10-3,15,TGTGCCATCAGTGAAGGCGGGACAACTAATGAAAAACTGTTTTTT,CAISEGGTTNEKLFF
-,-,TRBJ2-3,TRBV12-3/TRBV12-4,16,TGTGCCAGCAGTTTAAGGGCTGTGGTCTTGGGAGATACGCAGTATTTT,CASSLRAVVLGDTQYF
-,-,TRBJ2-7,TRBV4-1,14,TGCGCCAGCAGCCAACCTTGGAGGTTGTACGAGCAGTACTTC,CASSQPWRLYEQYF
-,-,TRBJ2-3,TRBV20-1,14,TGCAGTGCTAGTACTAATACAGGGCCAGATACGCAGTATTTT,CSASTNTGPDTQYF
-,-,TRBJ2-1,TRBV29-1,14,TGCAGCGTTGAGGGGCAGGGAAGGTTCAATGAGCAGTTCTTC,CSVEGQGRFNEQFF
TRBD1,-,TRBJ2-7,TRBV29-1,13,TGCAGCGTTGCAGGGGGCTTGGTCTACGAGCAGTACTTC,CSVAGGLVYEQYF
-,-,TRBJ2-3,TRBV6-5,14,TGTGCCAGCAGGCGGTTACCTAGCACAGATACGCAGTATTTT,CASRRLPSTDTQYF
TRBD1,many,TRBJ2-4,TRBV5-1,14,TGCGCCAGCAGCATAGGACAGGGGGCAAACATTCAGTACTTC,CASSIGQGANIQYF
-,-,TRBJ2-1,TRBV6-2/TRBV6-3,15,TGTGCCAGCAGACCCACCGGGACTTGGTACAATGAGCAGTTCTTC,CASRPTGTWYNEQFF
TRBD2,few,TRBJ2-1,TRBV20-1,15,TGCAGTGCTACCCTACTAGCGGGAGGGCCGGTTGAGCAGTTCTTC,CSATLLAGGPVEQFF
-,few,TRBJ2-5,TRBV20-1,13,TGCAGTGCTAGATTGTCTAGCCTGGAGACCCAGTACTTC,CSARLSSLETQYF
TRBD1,-,TRBJ2-5,TRBV7-8,16,TGTGCCAGCATCAAAAGGGGGACAGGGTATCGTGAGACCCAGTACTTC,CASIKRGTGYRETQYF
-,-,TRBJ2-4,TRBV3-1,12,TGTGCCAGCAGCCAAGCGAAAAACATTCAGTACTTC,CASSQAKNIQYF
-,-,TRBJ2-7,TRBV12-3/TRBV12-4,14,TGTGCCAGCAGTTTCGGGACGCTTACCTACGAGCAGTACTTC,CASSFGTLTYEQYF
-,-,TRBJ2-4,TRBV28,18,TGTGCCAGCAGTTTATGGTGGGGGCAGGGGCTAGCCAAAAACATTCAGTACTTC,CASSLWWGQGLAKNIQYF
-,once,TRBJ1-4,TRBV7-9,15,TGTGCCAGCAGCTTGGGATCCAGGGTTAATGAAAAACTGTTTTTT,CASSLGSRVNEKLFF
-,-,TRBJ2-3,TRBV6-5,13,TGTGCCAGCAGTTCCGACCTCACAGATACGCAGTATTTT,CASSSDLTDTQYF
-,once,TRBJ1-1,TRBV20-1,14,TGCAGTGCTAGATTTGCCTCCAAGGGCACTGAAGCTTTCTTT,CSARFASKGTEAFF
TRBD1,few,TRBJ2-3,TRBV28,16,TGTGCCAGCAGTTTCCGGGACAGGGATAGGACAGATACGCAGTATTTT,CASSFRDRDRTDTQYF
-,-,TRBJ2-7,TRBV20-1,13,TGCAGTGCTACCTCCCAGGACTCCTACGAGCAGTACTTC,CSATSQDSYEQYF
TRBD2,-,TRBJ2-5,TRBV5-1,16,TGCGCCAGCAGATCCCAGGCGGCGGGAGACGGAGAGACCCAGTACTTC,CASRSQAAGDGETQYF
TRBD2,-,TRBJ2-5,TRBV7-2,16,TGTGCCAGCAGCGCTCGACTAGCGGACGCACAAGAGACCCAGTACTTC,CASSARLADAQETQYF
TRBD2,few,TRBJ2-5,TRBV7-9,15,TGTGCCAGCAGCCCGGAGGGACTAGCGGGTGAGACCCAGTACTTC,CASSPEGLAGETQYF
-,-,TRBJ1-6,TRBV4-2,15,TGTGCCAGCAGCCAACGGAGACAGACGGATTCACCCCTCCACTTT,CASSQRRQTDSPLHF
TRBD2,-,TRBJ2-5,TRBV30,15,TGTGCCTGGAGTAGGCGGGGGAGCGGGAGGGCCCAGCAGTACTTC,CAWSRRGSGRAQQYF
-,few,TRBJ1-2,TRBV4-1,14,TGCGCCAGCAGCCAAGTCCGGGACCCTAATGGCTACACCTTC,CASSQVRDPNGYTF
TRBD2,-,TRBJ2-7,TRBV15,14,TGTGCCACCAGCAGAGCGGGGACTAGGTACGAGCAGTACTTC,CATSRAGTRYEQYF
TRBD2,once,TRBJ2-3,TRBV20-1,15,TGCAGTGCTCATCAGACTAGCGGGAACACAGATACGCAGTATTTT,CSAHQTSGNTDTQYF
-,-,TRBJ2-3,TRBV9,14,TGTGCCAGCAGCATGCGAATAGCGGCAGATACGCAGTATTTT,CASSMRIAADTQYF
-,-,TRBJ2-5,TRBV4-2,12,TGTGCCAGCAGCCAAGATACGGGTGAGCAGTACTTC,CASSQDTGEQYF
-,-,TRBJ2-6,TRBV6-1,17,TGTGCCAGCCGATCCCCAGTCGGGAACTCTGGGGCCAACGTCCTGACTTTC,CASRSPVGNSGANVLTF
TRBD1,-,TRBJ2-5,TRBV6-1,15,TGTGCCAGCAGTGAAGCGTCAGGGGGCCAAGAGACCCAGTACTTC,CASSEASGGQETQYF
-,few,TRBJ1-1,TRBV20-1,14,TGCAGTGCTAGAGAGGAGGGTTGGAGCACTGAAGCTTTCTTT,CSAREEGWSTEAFF
-,few,TRBJ2-6,TRBV7-2,16,TGTGCCAGCAGCTTAGAAGGGACCTCTGGGGCCAACGTCCTGACTTTC,CASSLEGTSGANVLTF
-,-,TRBJ2-1,TRBV10-3,12,TGTGCCATAAAGCCGACCTACAATGAGCAGTTCTTC,CAIKPTYNEQFF
TRBD2,-,TRBJ2-1,TRBV7-3,14,TGTGCCAGCAGCTTAGGACTAGATTACAATGAGCAGTTCTTC,CASSLGLDYNEQFF
-,-,TRBJ2-1,TRBV2,13,TGTGCCACCGATTTGACCGAAAGCGTGGAGCAGTTCTTC,CATDLTESVEQFF
TRBD2,-,TRBJ2-5,TRBV5-1,15,TGCGCCAGCAGCTTGGCAACGCGGGAGGATGAGACCCAGTACTTC,CASSLATREDETQYF
TRBD1,once,TRBJ1-2,TRBV7-9,14,TGTGCCAGCAGCCACGGGACAGGGTACGATGGCTACACCTTC,CASSHGTGYDGYTF
-,few,TRBJ2-7,TRBV6-5,12,TGTGCCACCAGGGGTGGAGTCCACGAGCAGTACTTC,CATRGGVHEQYF
TRBD1,-,TRBJ2-7,TRBV5-1,14,TGCGCCACCAGGCCCGGGACAGCAGCCTACGAGCAGTACTTC,CATRPGTAAYEQYF
TRBD2,-,TRBJ2-7,TRBV6-5,15,TGTGCCAGCAGTCGAGGGACTAGCGCAGCCTACGAGCAGTACTTC,CASSRGTSAAYEQYF